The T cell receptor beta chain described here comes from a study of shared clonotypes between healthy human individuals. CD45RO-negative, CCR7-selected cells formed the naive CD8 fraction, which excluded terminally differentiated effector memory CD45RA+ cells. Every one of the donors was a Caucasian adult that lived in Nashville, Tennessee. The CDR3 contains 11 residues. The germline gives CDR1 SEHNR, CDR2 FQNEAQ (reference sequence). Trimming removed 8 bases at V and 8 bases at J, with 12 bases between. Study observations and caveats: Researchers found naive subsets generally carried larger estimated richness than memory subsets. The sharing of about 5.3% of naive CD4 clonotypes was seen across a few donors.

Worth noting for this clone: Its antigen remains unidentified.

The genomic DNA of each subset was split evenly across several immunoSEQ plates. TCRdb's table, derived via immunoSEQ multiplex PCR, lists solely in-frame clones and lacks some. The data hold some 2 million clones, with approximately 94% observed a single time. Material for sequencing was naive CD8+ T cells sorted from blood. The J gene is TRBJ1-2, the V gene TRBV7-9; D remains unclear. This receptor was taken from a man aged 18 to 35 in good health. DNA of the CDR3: TGTGCCAGCGGCCGAACGGGCGGCTACACCTTC. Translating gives CASGRTGGYTF.